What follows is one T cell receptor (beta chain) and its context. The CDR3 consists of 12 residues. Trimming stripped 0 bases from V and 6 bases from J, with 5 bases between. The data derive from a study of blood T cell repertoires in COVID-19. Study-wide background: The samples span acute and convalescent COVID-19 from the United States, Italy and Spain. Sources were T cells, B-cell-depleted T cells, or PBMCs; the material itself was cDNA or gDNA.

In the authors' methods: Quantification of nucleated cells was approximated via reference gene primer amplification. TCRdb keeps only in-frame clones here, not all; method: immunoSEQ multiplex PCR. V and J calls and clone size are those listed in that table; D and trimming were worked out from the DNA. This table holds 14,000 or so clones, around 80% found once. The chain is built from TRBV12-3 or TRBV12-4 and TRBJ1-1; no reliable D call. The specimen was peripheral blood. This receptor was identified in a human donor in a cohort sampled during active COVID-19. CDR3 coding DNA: TGTGCCAGCAGTTTAGCGGCAGCTGAAGCTTTCTTT. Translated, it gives CASSLAAAEAFF.